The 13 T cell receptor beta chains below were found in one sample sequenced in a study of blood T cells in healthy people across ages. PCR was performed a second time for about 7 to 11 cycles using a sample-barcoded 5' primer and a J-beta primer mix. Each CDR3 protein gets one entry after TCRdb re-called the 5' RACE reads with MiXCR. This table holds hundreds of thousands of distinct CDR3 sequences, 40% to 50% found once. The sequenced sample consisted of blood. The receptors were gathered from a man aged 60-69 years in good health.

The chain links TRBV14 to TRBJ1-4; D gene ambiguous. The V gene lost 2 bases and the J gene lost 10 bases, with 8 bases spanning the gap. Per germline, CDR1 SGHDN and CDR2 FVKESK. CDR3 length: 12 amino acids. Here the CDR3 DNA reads TGTGCCAGCAGCCAACCCCGGGGAAAACTGTTTTTT. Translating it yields CASSQPRGKLFF.

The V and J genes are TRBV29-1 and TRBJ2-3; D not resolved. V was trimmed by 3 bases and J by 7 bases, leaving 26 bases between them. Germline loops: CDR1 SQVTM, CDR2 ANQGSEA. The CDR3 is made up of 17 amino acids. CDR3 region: CSVDRPAPKLPVNTQYF. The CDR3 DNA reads TGCAGCGTTGATAGGCCAGCGCCGAAACTACCAGTAAATACGCAGTATTTT.

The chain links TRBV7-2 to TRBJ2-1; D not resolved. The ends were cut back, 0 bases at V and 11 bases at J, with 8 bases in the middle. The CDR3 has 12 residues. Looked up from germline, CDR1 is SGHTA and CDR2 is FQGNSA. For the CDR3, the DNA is TGTGCCAGCAGCTTAGCTGTCCCAAAGCAGTTCTTC. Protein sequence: CASSLAVPKQFF.

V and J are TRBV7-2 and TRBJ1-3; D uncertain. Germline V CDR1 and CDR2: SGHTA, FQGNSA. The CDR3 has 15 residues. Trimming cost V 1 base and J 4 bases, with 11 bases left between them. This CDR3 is CASSLGDGRGNTIYF. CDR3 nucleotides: TGTGCCAGCAGCTTAGGGGATGGGAGAGGAAACACCATATATTTT.

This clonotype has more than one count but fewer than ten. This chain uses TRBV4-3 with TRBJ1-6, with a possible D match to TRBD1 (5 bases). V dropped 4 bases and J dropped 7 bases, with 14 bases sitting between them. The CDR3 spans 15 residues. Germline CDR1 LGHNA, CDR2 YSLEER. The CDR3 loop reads CASSPQDAGNSPLHF. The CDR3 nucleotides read TGCGCCAGCAGCCCTCAGGATGCAGGGAATTCACCCCTCCACTTT.

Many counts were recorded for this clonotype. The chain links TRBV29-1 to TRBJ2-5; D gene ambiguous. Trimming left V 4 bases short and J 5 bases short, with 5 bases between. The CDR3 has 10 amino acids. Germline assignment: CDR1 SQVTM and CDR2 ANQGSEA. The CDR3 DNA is TGCAGCGTTGCTTTGGAGACCCAGTACTTC. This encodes CSVALETQYF.

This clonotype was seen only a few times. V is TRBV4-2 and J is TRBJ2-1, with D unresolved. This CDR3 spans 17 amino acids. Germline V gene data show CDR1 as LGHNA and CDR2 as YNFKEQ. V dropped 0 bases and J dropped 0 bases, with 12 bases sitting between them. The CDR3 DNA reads TGTGCCAGCAGCCAAGAACCTGCTCGCAGCTCCTACAATGAGCAGTTCTTC. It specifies CASSQEPARSSYNEQFF.

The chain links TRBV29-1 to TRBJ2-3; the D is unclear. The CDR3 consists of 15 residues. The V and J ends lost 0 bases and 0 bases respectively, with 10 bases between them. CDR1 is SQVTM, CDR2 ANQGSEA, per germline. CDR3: CSVEESWVSTDTQYF. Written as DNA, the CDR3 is TGCAGCGTTGAAGAAAGTTGGGTTAGCACAGATACGCAGTATTTT.

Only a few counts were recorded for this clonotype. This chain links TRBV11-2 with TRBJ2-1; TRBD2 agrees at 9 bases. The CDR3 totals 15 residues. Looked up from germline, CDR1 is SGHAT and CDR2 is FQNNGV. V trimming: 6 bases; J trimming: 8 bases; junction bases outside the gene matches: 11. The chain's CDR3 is CASRRPSGVRHEQFF. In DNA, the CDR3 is TGTGCCAGCAGACGACCTAGCGGGGTTCGCCATGAGCAGTTCTTC.

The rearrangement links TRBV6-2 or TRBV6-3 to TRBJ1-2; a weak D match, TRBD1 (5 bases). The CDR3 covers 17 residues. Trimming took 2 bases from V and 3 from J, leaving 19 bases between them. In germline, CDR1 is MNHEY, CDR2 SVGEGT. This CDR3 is CASSYGAGLPPDYGYTF. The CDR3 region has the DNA TGTGCCAGCAGTTACGGGGCAGGGCTGCCTCCCGACTATGGCTACACCTTC.

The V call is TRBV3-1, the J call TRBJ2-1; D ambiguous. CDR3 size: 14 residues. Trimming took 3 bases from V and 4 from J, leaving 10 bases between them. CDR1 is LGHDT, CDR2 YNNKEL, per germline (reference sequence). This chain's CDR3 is CASSQRGRYNEQFF. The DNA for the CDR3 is TGTGCCAGCAGCCAGCGCGGAAGGTACAATGAGCAGTTCTTC.

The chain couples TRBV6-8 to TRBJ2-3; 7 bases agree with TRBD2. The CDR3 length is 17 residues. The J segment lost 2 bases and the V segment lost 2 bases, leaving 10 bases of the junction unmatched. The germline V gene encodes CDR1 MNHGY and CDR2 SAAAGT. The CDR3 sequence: CASSYPRLASITDTQYF. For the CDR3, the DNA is TGTGCCAGCAGTTACCCGCGACTAGCCTCAATCACAGATACGCAGTATTTT.

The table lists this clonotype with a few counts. CDR3 sequence reads: CSARDPTGGYRKAGYTF. As DNA, the CDR3 is TGCAGTGCTAGAGATCCAACAGGGGGGTACAGAAAGGCTGGCTACACCTTC. This chain connects TRBV20-1 to TRBJ1-2, with 8 bases identical to TRBD1. The germline gives CDR1 DFQATT, CDR2 SNEGSKA (reference sequence). V trimming: 0 bases; J trimming: 7 bases; junction bases outside the gene matches: 16. This CDR3 contains 17 residues.